Listed here are 21 T cell receptor beta chains from one sample, sequenced in a study of blood T cell dynamics during melanoma immunotherapy. Sequenced by immunoSEQ multiplex PCR; TCRdb stores in-frame clones only, minus some. This repertoire shows about 12,000 clones, about 90% found once; its top ten account for more than 0.15%. Sample time point: week 3, after first cycle of checkpoint inhibitor. Source: effector memory CD8+ T cells from blood, taken from a patient treated with checkpoint blockade. These TCRs come from a human donor with melanoma.

V gene TRBV7-8 combines with J gene TRBJ2-7; 7 bases fit TRBD1. Germline loops: CDR1 SGHVS, CDR2 FQNEAQ. CDR3 length equals 16 residues. The J segment lost 0 bases and the V segment lost 4 bases, leaving 9 bases of the junction unmatched. The CDR3 DNA reads as TGTGCCAGCAGCTGGGCCGACAGGGACCTCTCCTACGAGCAGTACTTC. Its protein is CASSWADRDLSYEQYF.

The V call is TRBV19, the J call TRBJ1-2, with 9 bases fitting TRBD1. Trimming cost V 5 bases and J 4 bases; bases outside gene matches: 17. CDR3 length: 18 residues. From germline, CDR1 is LNHDA and CDR2 SQIVND (reference sequence). CDR3 sequence: CASSSTGTGMISVYGYTF. CDR3 coding DNA: TGTGCCAGTAGTTCGACCGGGACAGGGATGATCTCGGTCTATGGCTACACCTTC. Complete variable domain (other parts from reference TRBV19 and TRBJ1-2): DGGITQSPKYLFRKEGQNVTLSCEQNLNHDAMYWYRQDPGQGLRLIYYSQIVNDFQKGDIAEGYSVSREKKESFPLTVTSAQKNPTAFYLCASSSTGTGMISVYGYTFGSGTRLTVV.

This chain connects TRBV11-2 to TRBJ2-5; a weak D match, TRBD2 (6 bases). Per germline, CDR1 SGHAT and CDR2 FQNNGV. The V end was cut by 1 base, the J end by 3 bases, with 12 bases between. The length of the CDR3 is 15 residues. In nucleotides, the CDR3 is TGTGCCAGCAGCTTAGGTGACCGCGGGAAAGAGACCCAGTACTTC. Translating gives CASSLGDRGKETQYF.

J is TRBJ1-5 and V is TRBV10-2; D perhaps matches TRBD1 (5 bases). This CDR3 is 16 amino acids long. V gave up 2 bases and J gave up 2 bases, with 13 bases separating them. Per germline, CDR1 WSHSY and CDR2 SAAADI. The CDR3 DNA reads as TGCGCCAGCAGTGAGAGCAGGGTCGGCGGCAATCAGCCCCAGCATTTT. It specifies CASSESRVGGNQPQHF.

The chain is built from TRBV5-4 and TRBJ2-1; 8 bases match TRBD2. Germline CDR1 is SGHNT and CDR2 is YYREEE (reference sequence). V was pared by 3 bases and J by 5 bases, with 7 bases of the junction left unmatched. The CDR3 is 15 amino acids. The CDR3 spells CASSSRLAQNNEQFF. CDR3 sequence (DNA): TGTGCCAGCAGCTCCCGACTAGCGCAGAACAATGAGCAGTTCTTC.

This clone was observed a single time. V is TRBV18 and J is TRBJ2-2; D unresolved. The CDR3 length is 15 residues. CDR1 and CDR2 from the germline V gene are KGHSH and LQKENI. Trimming removed 0 bases at V and 1 base at J, with 6 bases between. CDR3 nucleotide sequence: TGTGCCAGCTCACCACCGTTTGGGAACACCGGGGAGCTGTTTTTT. Translating it yields CASSPPFGNTGELFF.

Details on this clone: A junction end diverges from the germline sequence, so it may reflect a read error. V gene TRBV5-8 combines with J gene TRBJ2-5, with D possibly TRBD2 on 5 matching bases. The CDR3 consists of 13 residues. The germline V gene has CDR1 SGHTS and CDR2 YDEGEE. The CDR3: CASTLGSAETQYF. CDR3 DNA sequence: TGTGCCAGCACCTTGGGTAGCGCAGAGACCCAGTACTTC.

The chain links TRBV21-1 to TRBJ2-2; the listed D gene, TRBD1, was not tested against the DNA. TRBV21-1 is reported as a pseudogene. CDR3 length: 15 amino acids. This CDR3 reads CASSKDRGRSGELFF. The CDR3 DNA sequence: TGTGCCAGCAGCAAGGACAGGGGGCGGTCCGGGGAGCTGTTTTTT.

This clone was seen a single time. The chain carries TRBV5-5 and TRBJ2-2; TRBD1 is a possible D gene (5 bases). The CDR3 length is 15 residues. Between the trimmed V and J ends, which lost 0 bases and 1 base, there was a span of 7 bases. The germline V gene has CDR1 SGHKS and CDR2 YYEKEE (reference sequence). The CDR3 is CASSLGGQNTGELFF. Written as DNA, the CDR3 is TGTGCCAGCAGCTTGGGTGGACAGAACACCGGGGAGCTGTTTTTT.

This chain uses TRBV7-2 with TRBJ1-2; no clear D. This CDR3 comprises 15 residues. Between the trimmed V and J ends, which lost 5 bases and 6 bases, there was a span of 19 bases. Germline-derived CDR1 and CDR2 are SGHTA and FQGNSA. The CDR3 DNA reads as TGTGCCAGCAGCCTCAGAACAGTAGACCCCCATGGCTACACCTTC. Its protein product is CASSLRTVDPHGYTF.

The DNA for the CDR3 is TGCAGCGTTGTCGCGGCCGATCCCCAAGAGACCCAGTACTTC. Encoded protein: CSVVAADPQETQYF. The chain combines TRBV29-1 with TRBJ2-5; D ambiguous. Per the germline V gene, CDR1 is SQVTM and CDR2 is ANQGSEA. V was clipped by 4 bases and J by 1 base, with 13 bases between them. CDR3 length: 14 residues.

The rearrangement uses TRBV4-1 and TRBJ1-1; D gene uncertain. The CDR3 is made up of 15 amino acids. The ends were cut back, 1 base at V and 5 bases at J, with 14 bases in the middle. CDR1 and CDR2 (germline): MGHRA, YSYEKL. The CDR3, as DNA: TGCGCCAGCAGCCAAGTCATCGAGGGATTTACTGAAGCTTTCTTT. Amino acid sequence: CASSQVIEGFTEAFF.

CDR3 nucleotide sequence: TGTGCCAGCACCCCCGACAGGAGTAACACTGAAGCTTTCTTT. Protein: CASTPDRSNTEAFF. The chain employs TRBV28 and TRBJ1-1; D possibly corresponds to TRBD1 (6 bases). The length of the CDR3 is 14 residues. Trimming pared 7 bases from V and 2 bases from J, leaving 14 bases between. The V gene's germline CDR1 is MDHEN and CDR2 SYDVKM.

The J gene is TRBJ2-3, the V gene TRBV29-1, with a possible D match to TRBD2 (6 bases). Per the germline V gene, CDR1 is SQVTM and CDR2 is ANQGSEA. This CDR3 is built from 14 residues. With 4 bases removed from V and 4 bases from J, the gap between germline ends came to 15 bases. CDR3 nucleotide sequence: TGCAGCGTTGGGGAGGCACCCCGGCCAGATACGCAGTATTTT. It codes for CSVGEAPRPDTQYF.

The chain links TRBV28 to TRBJ1-5; maybe TRBD1 (6 bases). V was trimmed by 4 bases and J by 0 bases, leaving 10 bases between them. Germline values: CDR1 MDHEN, CDR2 SYDVKM. The CDR3 contains 15 residues. The CDR3 DNA reads as TGTGCCAGCAGTTCGACAGGTTATAGCAATCAGCCCCAGCATTTT. Translated, it gives CASSSTGYSNQPQHF.

This chain joins TRBV4-1 and TRBJ1-5; perhaps TRBD1 as D (6 bases). CDR3 length: 16 amino acids. V lost 0 bases to trimming and J lost 6 bases, with 15 bases between them. Germline loops: CDR1 MGHRA, CDR2 YSYEKL. Written as DNA, the CDR3 is TGCGCCAGCAGCCAAGATTCAGAGGGGGGACTTCAGCCCCAGCATTTT. Translating gives CASSQDSEGGLQPQHF.

The V call is TRBV13, the J call TRBJ2-1; 14 bases agree with TRBD2. The V gene end was trimmed by 3 bases and the J gene end by 2 bases; junction bases not matched to a gene: 9. This CDR3 is built from 19 residues. Germline V gene data show CDR1 as PRHDT and CDR2 as FYEKMQ (reference sequence). As DNA, the CDR3 is TGTGCCAGCAGCTTTTGGACTAGCGGGAGGCCCCTAACCTACAATGAGCAGTTCTTC. Amino acid sequence: CASSFWTSGRPLTYNEQFF. Looking up the rest from reference TRBV13 and TRBJ2-1 gives the full variable domain: AAGVIQSPRHLIKEKRETATLKCYPIPRHDTVYWYQQGPGQDPQFLISFYEKMQSDKGSIPDRFSAQQFSDYHSELNMSSLELGDSALYFCASSFWTSGRPLTYNEQFFGPGTRLTVL.

This clone was observed a single time. This sequence joins TRBV9 and TRBJ2-1; the match to TRBD2 covers 7 bases. J lost 0 bases, V lost 2 bases, and 5 bases had no gene match. This CDR3 contains 16 residues. CDR1 is SGDLS, CDR2 YYNGEE, per germline. CDR3 coding DNA: TGTGCCAGCAGCGTCACCCCTAGCGGCTCCTACAATGAGCAGTTCTTC. This translates into CASSVTPSGSYNEQFF. The full variable domain, its missing parts supplied by reference TRBV9 and TRBJ2-1, is DSGVTQTPKHLITATGQRVTLRCSPRSGDLSVYWYQQSLDQGLQFLIQYYNGEERAKGNILERFSAQQFPDLHSELNLSSLELGDSALYFCASSVTPSGSYNEQFFGPGTRLTVL.

This clone was picked up one time. The gene calls are TRBV7-9 and TRBJ2-3; the D is unclear. Germline V CDR1 and CDR2: SEHNR, FQNEAQ (reference sequence). This CDR3 region has 12 residues. Between the trimmed V and J ends, which lost 5 bases and 11 bases, there was a span of 14 bases. CDR3: CASSPAPWEQYF. The CDR3 DNA sequence: TGTGCCAGCAGCCCGGCCCCGTGGGAGCAGTATTTT.

On this clone itself: The sample holds other DNA sequences that translate to the same CDR3. The chain carries TRBV5-5 and TRBJ2-7; 8 bases line up with TRBD1. The CDR3 has 14 amino acids. V was clipped by 4 bases and J by 7 bases; unmatched bases: 10. The germline CDR1 and CDR2 sequences are SGHKS and YYEKEE (reference sequence). CDR3 sequence: CASSPSLTGVEQYF. The CDR3 DNA is TGTGCCAGCAGCCCTAGCTTGACAGGGGTAGAGCAGTACTTC. The full variable domain, in which reference TRBV5-5 and TRBJ2-7 provide the parts outside the CDR3, is DAGVTQSPTHLIKTRGQQVTLRCSPISGHKSVSWYQQVLGQGPQFIFQYYEKEERGRGNFPDRFSARQFPNYSSELNVNALLLGDSALYLCASSPSLTGVEQYFGPGTRLTVT.

This chain connects TRBV27 to TRBJ1-5; perhaps TRBD1 as D (5 bases). The V end was cut by 6 bases, the J end by 0 bases, with 12 bases between. This CDR3 comprises 15 residues. The germline V gene encodes CDR1 MNHEY and CDR2 SMNVEV (reference sequence). CDR3 sequence reads: CASRMTAYSNQPQHF. The CDR3 DNA reads TGTGCCAGCAGGATGACAGCATATAGCAATCAGCCCCAGCATTTT.